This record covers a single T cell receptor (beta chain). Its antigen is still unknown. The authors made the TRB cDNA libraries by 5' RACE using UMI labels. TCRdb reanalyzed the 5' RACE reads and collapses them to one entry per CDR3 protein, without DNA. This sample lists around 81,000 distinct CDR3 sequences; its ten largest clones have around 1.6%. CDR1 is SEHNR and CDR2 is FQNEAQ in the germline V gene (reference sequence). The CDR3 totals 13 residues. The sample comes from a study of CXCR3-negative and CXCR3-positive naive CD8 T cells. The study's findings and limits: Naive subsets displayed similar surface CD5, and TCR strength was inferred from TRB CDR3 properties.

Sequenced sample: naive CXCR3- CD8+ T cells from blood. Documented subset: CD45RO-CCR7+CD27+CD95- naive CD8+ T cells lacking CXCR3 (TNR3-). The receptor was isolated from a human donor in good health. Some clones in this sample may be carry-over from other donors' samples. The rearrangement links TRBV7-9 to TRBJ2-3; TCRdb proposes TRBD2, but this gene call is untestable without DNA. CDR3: CASSTGGTDTQYF.